This T cell receptor (beta chain) was recorded in a study of T cell responses to AZD1222 COVID-19 vaccine. Regarding the study as a whole: Repertoire samples came only from after the peak T cell response. The study identified only five to seven AZD1222 recipients as seropositive at baseline.

Here immunoSEQ multiplex PCR was the method, and the copy in TCRdb shows in-frame clones only, minus some. This table holds tens of thousands of clones, 81% found once. About this clone itself: What it binds is unknown.

CDR3 length equals 13 residues. V was cut by 5 bases and J by 1 base, with 8 bases left in between. This specimen was peripheral blood, taken 28 days after the second AZD1222 dose. The V gene is TRBV12-3 or TRBV12-4, the J gene TRBJ1-1; D remains unclear. The receptor was derived from an adult who received the AZD1222 COVID-19 vaccine. CDR3 amino acids: CASSLTRNTEAFF. CDR3 bases: TGTGCCAGCAGTCTCACACGGAACACTGAAGCTTTCTTT.